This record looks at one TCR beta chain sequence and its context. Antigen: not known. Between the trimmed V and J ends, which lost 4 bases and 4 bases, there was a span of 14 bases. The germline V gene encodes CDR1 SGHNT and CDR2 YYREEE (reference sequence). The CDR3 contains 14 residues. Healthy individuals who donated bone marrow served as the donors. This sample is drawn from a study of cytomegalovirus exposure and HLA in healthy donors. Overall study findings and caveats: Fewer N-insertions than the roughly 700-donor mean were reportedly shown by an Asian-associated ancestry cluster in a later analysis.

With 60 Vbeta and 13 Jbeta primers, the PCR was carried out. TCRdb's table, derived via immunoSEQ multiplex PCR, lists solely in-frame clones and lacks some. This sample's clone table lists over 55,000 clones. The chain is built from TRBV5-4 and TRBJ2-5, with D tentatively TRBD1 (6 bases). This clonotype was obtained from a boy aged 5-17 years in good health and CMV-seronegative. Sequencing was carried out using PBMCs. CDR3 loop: CASSGAGVIETQYF. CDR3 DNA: TGTGCCAGCAGCGGCGCAGGGGTAATAGAGACCCAGTACTTC.